This T cell receptor (beta chain) was sequenced in a study of metastatic and nonmetastatic thyroid tumors. Points on this clone: The target antigen is unknown.

Broader study findings: Malignant thyroid tumors reportedly exceeded benign nodules significantly in TCR beta diversity, with the difference appearing in blood and tumor.

Every patient was untreated before thyroid surgery. Original analysis: A distant-metastasis classifier for papillary thyroid cancer was built using CDR3 differences across clinicopathological groups. TCRdb re-clonotyped the PCR reads through MiXCR. TCRdb, not the authors, supplied the V and J calls. The data show almost 35,000 clones, about a third seen once. This receptor was obtained from a female donor with papillary thyroid cancer or a benign thyroid nodule (not recorded which). Some clones in this sample may be carry-over from other donors' samples. Sequencing used tumor tissue.

The CDR3 protein is CSARDRVDYEQYF. For the CDR3, the DNA is TGCAGTGCGCGGGACAGGGTGGACTACGAGCAGTACTTC. The genes are TRBV20-1 and TRBJ2-7; the match to TRBD1 covers 9 bases. CDR1 and CDR2 (germline): DFQATT, SNEGSKA (reference sequence). V gave up 6 bases and J gave up 3 bases; unmatched junction bases: 6. This CDR3 has 13 amino acids.